This section outlines one T cell receptor beta chain sequence together with its context. What it binds is not known. This sample stems from a study of CD8 T cells in ankylosing spondylitis. Study-wide results and limits: Disease-linked clones bore a CD8+ phenotype and were relatively rare in peripheral blood.

TCRdb used MiXCR to reprocess the 5' RACE reads, holding one entry per CDR3 protein. The sample shows approximately 100,000 distinct CDR3 sequences, 24% of them seen only once. The origin of this receptor is a male donor with ankylosing spondylitis. Sequenced: synovial fluid, either unsorted or a sorted T cell fraction (not recorded which).

The CDR3 reads CASRREVTIYF. CDR3 sequence (DNA): TGTGCCAGCAGGAGGGAGGTAACCATATATTTT. V and J are TRBV7-9 and TRBJ1-3; D unclear. V was cut by 6 bases and J by 10 bases, with 10 bases left in between. The CDR3 is 11 residues long. CDR1 and CDR2 (germline): SEHNR, FQNEAQ (reference sequence).